The rows below give T cell receptor beta chains drawn from one sample of a study of cytomegalovirus exposure and HLA in healthy donors. Repertoires were generated with immunoSEQ multiplex PCR, while TCRdb's copy carries only in-frame clones and drops some. Among about 110,000 clones listed, over 75% were seen once. The sample taken for sequencing was PBMCs. Receptor source: a woman in her twenties or thirties in good health and CMV-seropositive. Both conserved end residues are part of each CDR3.

j_call: TRBJ2-2; v_call: TRBV7-2; cdr3_aa: CASSLARETANTGELFF
j_call: TRBJ1-1; v_call: TRBV5-4; cdr3_aa: CASGTGGETEAFF
j_call: TRBJ2-5; v_call: TRBV7-6; cdr3_aa: CASSFLSGGETQYF
j_call: TRBJ2-7; v_call: TRBV9; cdr3_aa: CASSVGPGGNYEQYF
j_call: TRBJ1-1; v_call: TRBV5-1; cdr3_aa: CASSTTGVDGTEAFF
j_call: TRBJ2-1; v_call: TRBV6-4; cdr3_aa: CASSDSTSGSNEQFF
j_call: TRBJ2-2; v_call: TRBV7-9; cdr3_aa: CASSRWESANTGELFF
j_call: TRBJ2-7; v_call: TRBV7-2; cdr3_aa: CASSLAQPRLAQGEQYF
j_call: TRBJ2-1; v_call: TRBV18; cdr3_aa: CASSAELLYNEQFF
j_call: TRBJ1-6; v_call: TRBV10-3; cdr3_aa: CAIRRTGINSPLHF
j_call: TRBJ2-1; v_call: TRBV7-8; cdr3_aa: CASSLGVGSGGKIYNEQFF
j_call: TRBJ1-2; v_call: TRBV14; cdr3_aa: CASSPGTGAYGYTF
j_call: TRBJ2-7; v_call: TRBV4-2; cdr3_aa: CASSWGTGSYEQYF
j_call: TRBJ2-5; v_call: TRBV9; cdr3_aa: CASSVGPSLVAVETQYF